These 23 T cell receptor beta chains were all obtained from the same sample, sequenced in a study of blood T cells in healthy people across ages. Alongside a J-beta primer mix, a sample-barcoded 5' primer served in a second PCR lasting roughly 6 to 12 cycles. One entry per CDR3 protein, called by TCRdb with MiXCR from the 5' RACE reads. The table includes about 1.5 million distinct CDR3 sequences, 35% to 45% detected once. The sequencing input was blood. The source of these receptors is a woman aged 18-30 years in good health.

The chain joins TRBV6-5 to TRBJ2-1; 9 bases map to TRBD2. This CDR3 spans 18 amino acids. CDR1 and CDR2 (germline): MNHEY, SVGAGI. V trimming: 0 bases; J trimming: 6 bases; junction bases outside the gene matches: 12. CDR3 residues: CASSYSRGLAGRSNEQFF. The DNA of the CDR3 is TGTGCCAGCAGTTACTCACGAGGGCTAGCGGGGCGGTCCAATGAGCAGTTCTTC.

In this sample, this clonotype turned up a few times. The chain combines TRBV29-1 with TRBJ2-5, with D unresolved. This CDR3 contains 13 residues. Germline assignment: CDR1 SQVTM and CDR2 ANQGSEA. The V and J ends lost 5 bases and 1 base respectively, with 11 bases between them. CDR3 sequence reads: CSVRDTPQETQYF. Here the CDR3 DNA reads TGCAGCGTTAGAGATACCCCCCAAGAGACCCAGTACTTC.

The chain combines TRBV5-1 with TRBJ1-1; 7 nucleotides match TRBD1. V lost 4 bases to trimming and J lost 3 bases; unmatched junction nucleotides: 3. This CDR3 contains 13 residues. Germline lookup yields CDR1 SGHRS and CDR2 YFSETQ. DNA of the CDR3: TGCGCCAGCAGCAGGGACAGTCACACTGAAGCTTTCTTT. Amino acids: CASSRDSHTEAFF.

This chain joins TRBV6-5 and TRBJ1-1, with D possibly TRBD1 on 6 matching bases. The CDR3 spans 13 residues. The germline V gene has CDR1 MNHEY and CDR2 SVGAGI. The V gene lost 7 bases and the J gene lost 7 bases, with 16 bases spanning the gap. CDR3 residues: CASTIQGRGEAFF. CDR3 DNA: TGTGCCAGCACTATACAGGGTCGGGGTGAAGCTTTCTTT.

V usage is TRBV20-1 and J usage is TRBJ2-7; D gene ambiguous. The DNA end favors TRBJ2-5, so the J call may be wrong. Germline loops: CDR1 DFQATT, CDR2 SNEGSKA (reference sequence). The CDR3 loop spans 13 amino acids. Written as DNA, the CDR3 is TGCAGTGCCCGCCTTCGGGCGGTGGAGACCCAGTACTTC. Translation: CSARLRAVETQYF.

The chain is built from TRBV20-1 and TRBJ1-1; D is perhaps TRBD1 (6 bases). This CDR3 region has 14 residues. Germline V gives CDR1 DFQATT, CDR2 SNEGSKA (reference sequence). The ends were cut back, 5 bases at V and 2 bases at J, with 15 bases in the middle. DNA for the CDR3: TGCAGTGCTGGGGGGGCGGGGCGCAACACTGAAGCTTTCTTT. It yields the protein CSAGGAGRNTEAFF.

This clonotype was found a few times. V and J are TRBV5-5 and TRBJ2-7; 8 positions agree with TRBD2. Germline V gene lookup returns CDR1 SGHKS and CDR2 YYEKEE (reference sequence). This CDR3 spans 16 amino acids. The ends lost 2 bases at V and 7 bases at J; junction bases unmatched: 14. CDR3 region: CASSFGGGLELNEQYF. In nucleotides, the CDR3 is TGTGCCAGCAGCTTTGGGGGGGGACTAGAACTCAATGAGCAGTACTTC.

J is TRBJ1-6 and V is TRBV10-1; TRBD1 might be the D (5 bases). V was cut by 3 bases and J by 15 bases, with 12 bases left in between. The CDR3 totals 12 residues. Germline V gene lookup returns CDR1 WNHNN and CDR2 SYGVQD (reference sequence). CDR3 sequence (DNA): TGCGCCAGCAGTGATGGGGGTCCCTACCTCCACTTT. Translated: CASSDGGPYLHF.

The CDR3 DNA reads TGTGCCAGCAGCTTGTCTAACGCTTATGGCTACACCTTC. Translation gives CASSLSNAYGYTF. J is TRBJ1-2 and V is TRBV5-6; D call uncertain. The germline V gene encodes CDR1 SGHDT and CDR2 YYEEEE. Trimming cost V 1 base and J 5 bases, with 9 bases left between them. This CDR3 is 13 amino acids long.

The chain combines TRBV28 with TRBJ1-4; D gene ambiguous. Germline CDR1 is MDHEN and CDR2 is SYDVKM. The CDR3 length is 14 residues. Trimming removed 3 bases from V and 5 bases from J, with 10 bases in between. The CDR3 DNA reads as TGTGCCAGCAGTTTGTGGCACGGGAATGAAAAACTGTTTTTT. Its translation: CASSLWHGNEKLFF.

The CDR3 DNA is TGTGCCAGCAGAGGGGCCGGGACAGGGAACACCGGGGAGCTGTTTTTT. Encoded protein: CASRGAGTGNTGELFF. The chain joins TRBV12-3 or TRBV12-4 to TRBJ2-2; 8 bases fit TRBD1. The V gene end was trimmed by 6 bases and the J gene end by 1 base; junction bases not matched to a gene: 7. The CDR3 consists of 16 residues.

V usage is TRBV11-3 and J usage is TRBJ1-5; 8 bases fit TRBD1. CDR1 and CDR2 from the germline V gene are SGHNT and YENEEA. The V gene end was trimmed by 5 bases and the J gene end by 4 bases; junction bases not matched to a gene: 4. The CDR3 sequence is 14 residues long. The CDR3 spells CASSTRQGNQPQHF. The CDR3 nucleotides read TGTGCCAGCAGCACCCGACAGGGGAATCAGCCCCAGCATTTT.

This clonotype was detected a few times. The rearrangement joins TRBV2 to TRBJ2-5; D uncertain. The end of the DNA aligns better with TRBJ2-7, so the J call may be wrong. Germline V gene data show CDR1 as SNHLY and CDR2 as FYNNEI. The CDR3 sequence is 10 residues long. The CDR3 here is CASIQYEQYF. The CDR3, as DNA: TGTGCCAGCATACAATACGAGCAGTACTTC.

The chain uses TRBV12-3 or TRBV12-4 and TRBJ2-7; TRBD1 matches at 9 bases. V lost 5 bases and J lost 7; bases outside the gene matches: 6. The CDR3 has 13 amino acids. The CDR3 sequence is CASSAGTGREQYF. The CDR3 nucleotides read TGTGCCAGCAGTGCCGGGACAGGGAGGGAGCAGTACTTC.

The J gene is TRBJ2-3, the V gene TRBV7-3; D may match TRBD1 or TRBD2 (7 bases each). The CDR3 loop spans 14 amino acids. In germline, CDR1 is SGHTA, CDR2 FQGTGA. V was clipped by 2 bases and J by 4 bases, with 10 bases between them. CDR3 sequence reads: CASSLQGGADTQYF. CDR3 in DNA: TGTGCCAGCAGCTTACAGGGGGGGGCAGATACGCAGTATTTT.

The rearrangement links TRBV20-1 to TRBJ2-1; D is unresolved. V was clipped by 7 bases and J by 9 bases, with 13 bases between them. In germline, CDR1 is DFQATT, CDR2 SNEGSKA (reference sequence). This CDR3 comprises 11 residues. The CDR3 DNA is TGCAGTGGTACCGTAGGACCTGAGCAGTTCTTC. Amino acid sequence: CSGTVGPEQFF.

Only one count was recorded for this clonotype. The chain uses TRBV27 and TRBJ1-1, with D possibly TRBD1 on 5 matching bases. Trimming took off 8 bases at V and 1 base at J, with 20 bases between the two ends. This CDR3 region has 16 residues. Germline V gene sequence: CDR1 MNHEY, CDR2 SMNVEV (reference sequence). Written as DNA, the CDR3 is TGTGCCAGCGGTACCTTACCAGGGTCTAGGAACACTGAAGCTTTCTTT. This codes for CASGTLPGSRNTEAFF.

The J gene is TRBJ2-1, the V gene TRBV11-2, with D hard to call. CDR3 length: 15 amino acids. V was cut by 3 bases and J by 5 bases, with 14 bases left in between. In germline, CDR1 is SGHAT, CDR2 FQNNGV. CDR3 amino acids: CASSFQVGINNEQFF. The CDR3 bases are TGTGCCAGCAGCTTCCAAGTGGGGATAAACAATGAGCAGTTCTTC.

This clonotype appeared a few times. The chain links TRBV6-6 to TRBJ1-4; maybe TRBD1 (5 bases). This CDR3 is built from 13 residues. The V and J ends lost 11 bases and 10 bases respectively, with 20 bases between them. Germline V gives CDR1 MNHNY, CDR2 SVGAGI (reference sequence). The CDR3 spells CALSPQGAGKLFF. CDR3 in DNA: TGTGCCTTATCCCCCCAGGGAGCCGGAAAACTGTTTTTT.

The chain carries TRBV10-3 and TRBJ2-1; D is possibly TRBD1 or TRBD2 (6 bases each). Deletions cut 8 bases from V and 9 bases from J, with 20 bases between. The V gene's germline CDR1 is ENHRY and CDR2 SYGVKD. CDR3 length: 14 amino acids. The CDR3: CAIEEGGRRGEQFF. DNA for the CDR3: TGTGCCATCGAGGAGGGGGGAAGGAGGGGTGAGCAGTTCTTC.

In this sample, this clonotype turned up a few times. This rearrangement joins TRBV5-5 to TRBJ1-6; 7 bases are shared with TRBD1. Trimming at V came to 5 bases and at J to 10 bases, leaving 6 bases not matched to a gene. The CDR3 has 13 amino acids. Germline V gene lookup returns CDR1 SGHKS and CDR2 YYEKEE (reference sequence). The CDR3 DNA sequence: TGTGCCAGCAGTACAACAGGGGACTCACCCCTCCACTTT. This codes for CASSTTGDSPLHF.

The chain couples TRBV2 to TRBJ2-7, with D possibly being TRBD1 (6 bases). This CDR3 region has 12 residues. Trimming removed 7 bases from V and 0 bases from J, with 7 bases in between. The V gene's germline CDR1 is SNHLY and CDR2 FYNNEI. The CDR3, as DNA: TGTGCCAGCAAGGACAGCTCCTACGAGCAGTACTTC. Amino acid sequence: CASKDSSYEQYF.

This clonotype appeared a few times. The rearrangement joins TRBV28 to TRBJ1-2; 10 bases match TRBD1. The germline CDR1 and CDR2 sequences are MDHEN and SYDVKM. The CDR3 contains 17 residues. The J segment lost 5 bases and the V segment lost 4 bases, leaving 13 bases of the junction unmatched. The DNA of the CDR3 is TGTGCCAGCAGTTCCCGCTTTGGGACAGGGGTAGCTTATGGCTACACCTTC. This sequence encodes CASSSRFGTGVAYGYTF.